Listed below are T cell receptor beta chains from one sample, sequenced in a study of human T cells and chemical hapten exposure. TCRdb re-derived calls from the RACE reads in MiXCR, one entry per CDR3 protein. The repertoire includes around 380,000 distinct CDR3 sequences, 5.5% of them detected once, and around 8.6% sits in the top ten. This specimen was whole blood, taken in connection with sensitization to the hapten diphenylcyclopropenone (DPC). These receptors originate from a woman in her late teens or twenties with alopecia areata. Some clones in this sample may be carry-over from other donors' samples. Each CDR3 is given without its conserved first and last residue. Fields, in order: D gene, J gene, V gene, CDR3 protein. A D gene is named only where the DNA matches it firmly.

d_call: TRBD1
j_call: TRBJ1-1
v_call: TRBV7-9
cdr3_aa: ASSLGQGGVRNTEAF

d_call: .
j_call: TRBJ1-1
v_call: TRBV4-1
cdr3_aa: ASSRSMNTEAF

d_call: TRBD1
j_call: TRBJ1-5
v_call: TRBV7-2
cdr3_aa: ASSLITGVAQPQH

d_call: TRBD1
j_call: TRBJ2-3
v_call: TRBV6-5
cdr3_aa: ASYPGQGYTDTQY

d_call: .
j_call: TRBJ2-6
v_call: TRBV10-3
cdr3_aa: AIRQTSGANVLT

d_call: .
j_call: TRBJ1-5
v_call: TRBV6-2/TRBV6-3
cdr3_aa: ASSGAISNQPQH

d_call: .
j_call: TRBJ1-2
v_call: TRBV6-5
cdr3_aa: ASTGGRVSYGYT

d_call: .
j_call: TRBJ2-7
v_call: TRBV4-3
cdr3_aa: ASSQDRESSVYEQY

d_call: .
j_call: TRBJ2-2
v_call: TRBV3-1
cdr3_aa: ASSQGLGRGRDYTGELF

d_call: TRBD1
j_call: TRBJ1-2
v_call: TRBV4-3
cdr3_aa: ASSHSDGTGGWVDGYT

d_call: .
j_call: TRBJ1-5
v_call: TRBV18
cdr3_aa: ASSLGRGYNQPQH

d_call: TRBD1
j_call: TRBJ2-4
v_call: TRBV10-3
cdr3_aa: AIGALQGTGNIQY

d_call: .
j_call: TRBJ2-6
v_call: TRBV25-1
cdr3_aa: ASRPAGSGANVLT

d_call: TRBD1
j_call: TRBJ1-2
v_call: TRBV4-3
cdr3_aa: ASSQEWNRGSTYGYT

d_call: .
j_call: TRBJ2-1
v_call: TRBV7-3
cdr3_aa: ASTPAGKSSYNEQF

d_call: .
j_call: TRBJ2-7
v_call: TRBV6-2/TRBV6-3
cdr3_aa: ASSYDASSYEQY

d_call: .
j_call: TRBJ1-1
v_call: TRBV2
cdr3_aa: ASSEQGNTEAF